The present T cell receptor beta chain was sequenced within a study of vaccination effects on CD4 cells after COVID-19. Background on the study: After the second dose, samples were taken at median day 72.

The V end lost 2 bases, the J end lost 6 bases, and 11 bases lay between the germline ends. CDR3 length: 15 residues. From germline, CDR1 is MNHEY and CDR2 SVGAGI. Data came from immunoSEQ multiplex PCR; TCRdb stores just in-frame clones and leaves some out. Among tens of thousands of clones listed, about four fifths were seen once. ViraFEST assay sequencing came after antigen-specific CD4+ T cells were expanded with viral peptide pools. Subsequent to ten to eleven days of culture, CD4+ T cells were isolated. Vaccine administered to participants consisted of two doses of either BNT162b2 or mRNA-1273. Half the medium was swapped for IL-2 medium on days 3 and 7. A note on this clone: The antigen remains unidentified.

The sample consisted of CD4+ T cells from PBMCs cultured with HCoV-NL63 spike peptides, taken after COVID-19 vaccination. The chain combines TRBV6-5 with TRBJ1-6; tentatively, D is TRBD1 (5 bases). This receptor was identified in a human donor who received a COVID-19 vaccine. Some clones in this sample may be carry-over from other donors' samples. The DNA for the CDR3 is TGTGCCAGCAGTTACACCGGGACGGGTAATTCACCCCTCCACTTT. Its protein is CASSYTGTGNSPLHF.